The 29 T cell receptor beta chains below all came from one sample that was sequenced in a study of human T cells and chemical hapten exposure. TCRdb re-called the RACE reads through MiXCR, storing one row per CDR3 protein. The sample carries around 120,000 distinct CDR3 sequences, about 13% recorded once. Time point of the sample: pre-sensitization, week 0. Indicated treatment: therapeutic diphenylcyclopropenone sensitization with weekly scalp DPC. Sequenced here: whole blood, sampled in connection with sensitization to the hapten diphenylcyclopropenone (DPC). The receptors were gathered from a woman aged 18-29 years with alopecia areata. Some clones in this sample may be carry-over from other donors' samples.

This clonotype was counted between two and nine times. The CDR3 DNA reads TGCAGTGCTTTCGGGACTCCGAGCTCCTACGAGCAGTACTTC. It translates to CSAFGTPSSYEQYF. The rearrangement links TRBV20-1 to TRBJ2-7, with D perhaps TRBD2 (6 bases). The CDR3 spans 14 residues. V shed 5 bases and J shed 0 bases, with 14 bases lying between them. CDR1 and CDR2 from the germline V gene are DFQATT and SNEGSKA (reference sequence).

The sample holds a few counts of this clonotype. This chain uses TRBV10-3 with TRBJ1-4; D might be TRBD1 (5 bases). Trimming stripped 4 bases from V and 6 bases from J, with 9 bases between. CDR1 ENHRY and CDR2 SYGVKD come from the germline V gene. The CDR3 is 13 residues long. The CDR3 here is CAISGTGDEKLFF. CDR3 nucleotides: TGTGCCATCAGTGGGACGGGGGATGAAAAACTGTTTTTT.

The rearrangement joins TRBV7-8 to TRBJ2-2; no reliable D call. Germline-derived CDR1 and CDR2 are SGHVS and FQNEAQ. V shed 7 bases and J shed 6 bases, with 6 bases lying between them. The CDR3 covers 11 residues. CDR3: CASNSAGELFF. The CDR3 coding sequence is TGTGCCAGCAACTCGGCCGGGGAGCTGTTTTTT.

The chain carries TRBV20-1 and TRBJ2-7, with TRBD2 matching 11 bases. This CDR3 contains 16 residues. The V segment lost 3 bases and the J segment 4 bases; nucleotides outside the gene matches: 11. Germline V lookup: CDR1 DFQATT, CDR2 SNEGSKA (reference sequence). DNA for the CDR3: TGCAGTGCTAGCCCTGATTTAGCGGGGGGGCAGTACGAGCAGTACTTC. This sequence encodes CSASPDLAGGQYEQYF.

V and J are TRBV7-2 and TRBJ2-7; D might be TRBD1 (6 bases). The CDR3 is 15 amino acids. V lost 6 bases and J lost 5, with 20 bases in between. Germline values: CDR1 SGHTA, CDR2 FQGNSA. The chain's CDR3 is CASSSGQPRSHEQYF. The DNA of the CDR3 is TGTGCCAGCAGTTCTGGACAGCCTCGGTCCCACGAGCAGTACTTC.

CDR3 sequence reads: CASSHRDRGTEAFF. The CDR3 bases are TGTGCCAGCAGCCACCGGGACAGGGGCACTGAAGCTTTCTTT. The gene calls are TRBV5-6 and TRBJ1-1, with TRBD1 matching over 10 bases. V was clipped by 4 bases and J by 4 bases; unmatched bases: 4. Germline V CDR1 and CDR2: SGHDT, YYEEEE. This CDR3 comprises 14 residues.

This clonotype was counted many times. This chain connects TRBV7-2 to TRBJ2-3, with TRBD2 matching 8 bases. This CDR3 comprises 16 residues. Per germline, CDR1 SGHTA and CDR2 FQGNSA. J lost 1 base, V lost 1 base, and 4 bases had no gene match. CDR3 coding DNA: TGTGCCAGCAGCTTAGTTGCAGCGGGGGGCACAGATACGCAGTATTTT. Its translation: CASSLVAAGGTDTQYF. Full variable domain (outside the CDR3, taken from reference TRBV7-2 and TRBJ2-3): GAGVSQSPSNKVTEKGKDVELRCDPISGHTALYWYRQSLGQGLEFLIYFQGNSAPDKSGLPSDRFSAERTGGSVSTLTIQRTQQEDSAVYLCASSLVAAGGTDTQYFGPGTRLTVL.

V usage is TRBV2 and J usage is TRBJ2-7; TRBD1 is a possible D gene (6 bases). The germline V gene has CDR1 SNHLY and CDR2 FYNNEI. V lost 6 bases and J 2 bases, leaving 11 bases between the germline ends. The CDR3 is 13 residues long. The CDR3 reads CASRTGIAYEQYF. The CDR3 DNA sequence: TGTGCCAGCAGAACAGGGATTGCCTACGAGCAGTACTTC.

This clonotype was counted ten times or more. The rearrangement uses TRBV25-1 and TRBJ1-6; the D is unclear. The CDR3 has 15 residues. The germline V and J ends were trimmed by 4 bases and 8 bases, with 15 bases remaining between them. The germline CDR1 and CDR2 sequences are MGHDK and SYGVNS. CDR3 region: CASSGTGGWDSPLHF. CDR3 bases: TGTGCCAGCAGTGGCACCGGAGGGTGGGATTCACCCCTCCACTTT.

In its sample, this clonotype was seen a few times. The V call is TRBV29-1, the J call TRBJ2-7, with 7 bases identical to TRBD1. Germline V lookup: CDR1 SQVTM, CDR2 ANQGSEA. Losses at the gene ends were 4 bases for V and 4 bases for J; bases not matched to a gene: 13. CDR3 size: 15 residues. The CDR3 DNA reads TGCAGCGTTGGTTCCAGGGACAGACCATTTTACGAGCAGTACTTC. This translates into CSVGSRDRPFYEQYF.

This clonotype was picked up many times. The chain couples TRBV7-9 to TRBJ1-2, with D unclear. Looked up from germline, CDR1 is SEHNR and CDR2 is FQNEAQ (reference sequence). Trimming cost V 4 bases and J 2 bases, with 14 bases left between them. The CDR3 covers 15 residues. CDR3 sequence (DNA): TGTGCCAGCAGCTCTCCGGTAGGAGTGAACTATGGCTACACCTTC. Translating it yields CASSSPVGVNYGYTF.

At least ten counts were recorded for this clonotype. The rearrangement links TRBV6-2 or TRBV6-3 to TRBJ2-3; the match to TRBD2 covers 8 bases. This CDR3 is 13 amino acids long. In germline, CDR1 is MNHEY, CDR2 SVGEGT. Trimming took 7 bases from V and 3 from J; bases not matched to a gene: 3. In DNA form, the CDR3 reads TGTGCCAGCACGGGGGGGGAGACAGATACGCAGTATTTT. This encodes CASTGGETDTQYF.

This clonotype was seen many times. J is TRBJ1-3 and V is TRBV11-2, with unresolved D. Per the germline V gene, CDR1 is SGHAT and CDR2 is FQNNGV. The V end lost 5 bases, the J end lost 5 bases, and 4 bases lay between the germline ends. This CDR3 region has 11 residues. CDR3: CASSARNTIYF. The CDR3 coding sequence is TGTGCCAGCAGCGCGAGAAACACCATATATTTT.

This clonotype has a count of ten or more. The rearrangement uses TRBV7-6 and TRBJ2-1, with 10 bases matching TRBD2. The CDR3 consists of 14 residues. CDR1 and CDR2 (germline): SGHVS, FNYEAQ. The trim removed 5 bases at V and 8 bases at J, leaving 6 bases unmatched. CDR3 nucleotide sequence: TGTGCCAGCAGCCGTAGCGGGGGGTTCGATGAGCAGTTCTTC. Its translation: CASSRSGGFDEQFF.

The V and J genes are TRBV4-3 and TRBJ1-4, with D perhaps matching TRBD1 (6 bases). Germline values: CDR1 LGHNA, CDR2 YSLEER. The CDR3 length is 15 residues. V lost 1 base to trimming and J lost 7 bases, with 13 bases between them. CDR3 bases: TGCGCCAGCAGCCAAGTAGGGGGGGCAGGTGAAAAACTGTTTTTT. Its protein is CASSQVGGAGEKLFF.

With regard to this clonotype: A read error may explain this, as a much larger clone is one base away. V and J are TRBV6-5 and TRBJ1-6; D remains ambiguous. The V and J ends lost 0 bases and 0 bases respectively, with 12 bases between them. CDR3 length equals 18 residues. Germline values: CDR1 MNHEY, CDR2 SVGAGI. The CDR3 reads CASSYSGAKDSYNSPLHF. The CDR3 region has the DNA TGTGCCAGCAGTTACTCGGGCGCGAAAGACTCCTATAATTCACCCCTCCACTTT.

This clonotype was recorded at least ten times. The CDR3 is CASSQQQGELNEKLFF. The CDR3 region has the DNA TGTGCCAGCAGCCAGCAACAGGGGGAGCTTAATGAAAAACTGTTTTTT. This rearrangement joins TRBV7-9 to TRBJ1-4, with 8 positions matching TRBD1. The CDR3 length is 16 residues. Trimming removed 5 bases from V and 4 bases from J; junction bases left unmatched: 9. CDR1 and CDR2 (germline): SEHNR, FQNEAQ (reference sequence). Full variable domain (remainder filled in from reference TRBV7-9 and TRBJ1-4): DTGVSQNPRHKITKRGQNVTFRCDPISEHNRLYWYRQTLGQGPEFLTYFQNEAQLEKSRLLSDRFSAERPKGSFSTLEIQRTEQGDSAMYLCASSQQQGELNEKLFFGSGTQLSVL.

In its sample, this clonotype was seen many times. CDR3 nucleotide sequence: TGTGCCAGCAGCTTAGAGGTTGGGCCTCAAGCTTTCTTT. Protein: CASSLEVGPQAFF. V is TRBV7-8 and J is TRBJ1-1; D is undetermined. This CDR3 has 13 amino acids. V was clipped by 1 base and J by 9 bases, with 12 bases between them. Germline CDR1 is SGHVS and CDR2 is FQNEAQ.

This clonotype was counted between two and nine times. The DNA of the CDR3 is TGTGCCAGCTCACCCCCGGGAGGAGGGAGCACAGATACGCAGTATTTT. This encodes CASSPPGGGSTDTQYF. This sequence joins TRBV18 and TRBJ2-3, with TRBD2 matching 7 bases. The CDR3 covers 16 residues. V lost 3 bases to trimming and J lost 0 bases; unmatched junction nucleotides: 6. Looked up from germline, CDR1 is KGHSH and CDR2 is LQKENI.

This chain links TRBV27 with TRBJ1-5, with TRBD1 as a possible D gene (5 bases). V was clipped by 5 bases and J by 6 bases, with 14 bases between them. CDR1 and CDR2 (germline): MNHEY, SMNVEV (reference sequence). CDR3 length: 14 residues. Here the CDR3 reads CASSPHDRSQPQHF. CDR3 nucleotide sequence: TGTGCCAGCAGTCCACACGACAGAAGTCAGCCCCAGCATTTT.

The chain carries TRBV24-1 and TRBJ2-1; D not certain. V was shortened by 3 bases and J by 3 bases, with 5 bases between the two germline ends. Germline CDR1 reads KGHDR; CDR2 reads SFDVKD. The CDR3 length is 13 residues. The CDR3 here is CATSDRVYNEQFF. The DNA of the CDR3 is TGTGCCACCAGTGATAGGGTCTACAATGAGCAGTTCTTC.

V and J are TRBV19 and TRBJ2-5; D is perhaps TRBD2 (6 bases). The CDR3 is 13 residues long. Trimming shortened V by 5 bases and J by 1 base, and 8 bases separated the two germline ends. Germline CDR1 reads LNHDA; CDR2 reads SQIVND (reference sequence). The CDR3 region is CASSAGFQETQYF. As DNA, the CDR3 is TGTGCCAGTAGTGCGGGGTTCCAAGAGACCCAGTACTTC.

The CDR3 loop is CASGLAPLGIYSNQPQHF. The CDR3 nucleotides are TGTGCTAGTGGTTTGGCCCCTTTAGGGATCTATAGCAATCAGCCCCAGCATTTT. This chain joins TRBV12-5 and TRBJ1-5; D remains ambiguous. The CDR3 runs to 18 residues. V dropped 1 base and J dropped 0 bases, with 16 bases sitting between them. Germline loops: CDR1 LGHNT, CDR2 FRNRAP.

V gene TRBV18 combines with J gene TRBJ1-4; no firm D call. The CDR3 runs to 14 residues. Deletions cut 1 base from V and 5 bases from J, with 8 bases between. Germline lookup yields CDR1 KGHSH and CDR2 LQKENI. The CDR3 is CASSPQDRNEKLFF. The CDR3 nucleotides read TGTGCCAGCTCACCACAGGACCGGAATGAAAAACTGTTTTTT.

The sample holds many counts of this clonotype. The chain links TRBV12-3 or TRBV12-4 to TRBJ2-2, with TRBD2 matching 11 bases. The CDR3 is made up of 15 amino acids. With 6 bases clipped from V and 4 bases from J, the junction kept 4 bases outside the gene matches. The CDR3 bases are TGTGCCAGCAGCCTAGCGGGGGGTGCCACCGGGGAGCTGTTTTTT. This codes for CASSLAGGATGELFF.

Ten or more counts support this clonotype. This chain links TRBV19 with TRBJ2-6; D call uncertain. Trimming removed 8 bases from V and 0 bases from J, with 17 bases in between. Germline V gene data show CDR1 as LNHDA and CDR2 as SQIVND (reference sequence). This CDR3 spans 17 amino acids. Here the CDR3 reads CASHPGRLSSGANVLTF. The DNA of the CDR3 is TGTGCCAGTCACCCCGGACGGTTGAGCTCTGGGGCCAACGTCCTGACTTTC.

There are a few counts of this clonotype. This CDR3 reads CASSPMGRGTNEKLFF. DNA of the CDR3: TGTGCCAGCAGTCCAATGGGGAGGGGCACAAATGAAAAACTGTTTTTT. J is TRBJ1-4 and V is TRBV12-3 or TRBV12-4; a weak D match, TRBD1 (5 bases). The V and J ends lost 5 bases and 5 bases respectively, with 18 bases between them. This CDR3 is built from 16 residues.

For the CDR3, the DNA is TGTGCCAGCAGTAACTCAGGGGATGGAACTGAAGCTTTCTTT. Translating gives CASSNSGDGTEAFF. This sequence joins TRBV2 and TRBJ1-1; TRBD1 might be the D (6 bases). V shed 5 bases and J shed 5 bases, with 15 bases lying between them. The CDR3 runs 14 residues. The germline V gene encodes CDR1 SNHLY and CDR2 FYNNEI.

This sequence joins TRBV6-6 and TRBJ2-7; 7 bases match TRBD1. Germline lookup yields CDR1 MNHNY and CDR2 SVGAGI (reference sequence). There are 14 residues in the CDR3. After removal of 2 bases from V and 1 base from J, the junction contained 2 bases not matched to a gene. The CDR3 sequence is CASSYTGQSYEQYF. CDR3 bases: TGTGCCAGCAGTTACACGGGACAGTCCTACGAGCAGTACTTC.